This paragraph covers one T cell receptor beta chain sequence. Its antigen remains unidentified. The data were obtained in a study of regulatory T cells. The CDR3 totals 15 residues. With 3 bases clipped from V and 1 base from J, the junction kept 5 bases outside the gene matches. Germline CDR1 and CDR2: MDHEN and SYDVKM. General observations from the study: Skewed V and J usage and few unique V-J pairs marked patient repertoires, most in Tregs. Hydrophobic residues at CDR3 positions 6 and 7 were enriched in conventional CD4+ T cells of CD3G-deficient patients.

A couple of CD3G-deficient patients had more severe autoimmunity; all had some. At testing, patients were 2 to 39 years old, with reduced naive and increased memory T-cell proportions. Regulatory (CD25-high CD127-low) and conventional (CD25-low CD127-high) CD4+ T cells were sorted separately. Amplification used 52 TRBV primers and 13 TRBJ primers. The data were produced by immunoSEQ multiplex PCR, yet TCRdb's version contains in-frame clones alone and is incomplete. Here the sample spans about 29,000 clones, about nine tenths being singletons. This chain joins TRBV28 and TRBJ1-2; TRBD1 matches 7 bases. The TCR sequence derives from a person aged 18 to 30 with CD3G deficiency. The sequenced sample consisted of conventional CD4+ T cells sorted from blood. CDR3 loop: CASSLEGALNYGYTF. The CDR3 DNA is TGTGCCAGCAGTTTGGAGGGGGCGCTTAACTATGGCTACACCTTC.